Shown below are 27 T cell receptor beta chains from a single sample sequenced in a study of OX40 agonist ivuxolimab in advanced cancers. Assay: immunoSEQ multiplex PCR; the TCRdb copy retains only in-frame clones and omits some. The data show under 70,000 clones, 90% to 95% seen once. Sequenced here: CD4+ or CD8+ T cells sorted from blood, sampled in a trial of the OX40 agonist ivuxolimab. These receptors were obtained from an adult with an advanced solid tumor such as melanoma, head and neck, liver or kidney cancer.

There are a few counts of this clone. The chain combines TRBV30 with TRBJ1-5, with D uncertain. Germline values: CDR1 GTSNPN, CDR2 SVGIG (reference sequence). The CDR3 consists of 13 residues. The V end lost 0 bases, the J end lost 0 bases, and 3 bases lay between the germline ends. This chain's CDR3 is CAWSVGSNQPQHF. CDR3 DNA: TGTGCCTGGAGTGTAGGTAGCAATCAGCCCCAGCATTTT.

This clone was recorded only once. This chain links TRBV14 with TRBJ2-6, with no clear D. From germline, CDR1 is SGHDN and CDR2 FVKESK. The germline V and J ends were trimmed by 1 base and 0 bases, with 13 bases remaining between them. The CDR3 totals 18 residues. The chain's CDR3 is CASSQGAAGNSGANVLTF. DNA for the CDR3: TGTGCCAGCAGCCAAGGGGCCGCCGGCAACTCTGGGGCCAACGTCCTGACTTTC.

The chain recombines TRBV6-5 with TRBJ2-1; 7 bases align to TRBD2. Looked up from germline, CDR1 is MNHEY and CDR2 is SVGAGI. J lost 4 bases, V lost 0 bases, and 3 bases had no gene match. This CDR3 spans 15 amino acids. CDR3 amino acids: CASSYSSGEYNEQFF. The CDR3 bases are TGTGCCAGCAGTTACTCCAGCGGGGAATACAATGAGCAGTTCTTC.

The rearrangement uses TRBV5-1 and TRBJ2-7; D possibly corresponds to TRBD1 (6 bases). Trimming took off 0 bases at V and 4 bases at J, with 11 bases between the two ends. Germline V gives CDR1 SGHRS, CDR2 YFSETQ. The CDR3 loop spans 14 amino acids. For the CDR3, the DNA is TGCGCCAGCAGCTTGGAGGGGGTCTGGTACGAGCAGTACTTC. Its protein product is CASSLEGVWYEQYF.

This chain uses TRBV7-6 with TRBJ2-5, with D maybe TRBD1 (6 bases). Trimming stripped 4 bases from V and 4 bases from J, with 19 bases between. CDR3 length: 16 residues. In germline, CDR1 is SGHVS, CDR2 FNYEAQ. The CDR3 loop reads CASSSRRGTQGETQYF. CDR3 nucleotide sequence: TGTGCCAGCAGCTCGAGAAGGGGGACCCAGGGAGAGACCCAGTACTTC. The full variable domain, completed using reference TRBV7-6 and TRBJ2-5, is GAGVSQSPRYKVTKRGQDVALRCDPISGHVSLYWYRQALGQGPEFLTYFNYEAQQDKSGLPNDRFSAERPEGSISTLTIQRTEQRDSAMYRCASSSRRGTQGETQYFGPGTRLLVL.

The J gene is TRBJ2-3, the V gene TRBV6-5; either TRBD1 or TRBD2 may fit D (6 bases each). The CDR3 totals 15 residues. Between the trimmed V and J ends, which lost 4 bases and 0 bases, there was a span of 11 bases. Per the germline V gene, CDR1 is MNHEY and CDR2 is SVGAGI. The DNA of the CDR3 is TGTGCCAGCAGTTGGAGGGGGGAAAGCACAGATACGCAGTATTTT. This codes for CASSWRGESTDTQYF.

The J gene is TRBJ2-7, the V gene TRBV9, with a tentative D call TRBD2 (6 bases). The germline V gene encodes CDR1 SGDLS and CDR2 YYNGEE. Trimming removed 4 bases at V and 0 bases at J, with 20 bases between. The CDR3 covers 17 residues. For the CDR3, the DNA is TGTGCCAGCAGCCCACCCCTGGGACTTACGAGCTCCTACGAGCAGTACTTC. It is translated as CASSPPLGLTSSYEQYF.

This clone was counted once. The chain joins TRBV14 to TRBJ1-2, with a tentative D call TRBD1 (5 bases). The ends were cut back, 5 bases at V and 6 bases at J, with 13 bases in the middle. Looked up from germline, CDR1 is SGHDN and CDR2 is FVKESK. The CDR3 runs 13 residues. CDR3 sequence: CASSWGSGNGYTF. CDR3 coding DNA: TGTGCCAGCAGCTGGGGGTCAGGGAATGGCTACACCTTC.

The rearrangement joins TRBV7-9 to TRBJ1-5, with D possibly being TRBD1 (6 bases). Per the germline V gene, CDR1 is SEHNR and CDR2 is FQNEAQ (reference sequence). The CDR3 is 12 amino acids. Trimming removed 4 bases from V and 6 bases from J, with 7 bases in between. The CDR3, as DNA: TGTGCCAGCAGCTCAGGGGTTCAGCCCCAGCATTTT. Translating gives CASSSGVQPQHF.

V is TRBV5-1 and J is TRBJ2-3; 7 bases align to TRBD1. The CDR3 consists of 15 residues. Germline assignment: CDR1 SGHRS and CDR2 YFSETQ. The junction had 8 bases not matched to a gene; V was cut back by 4 bases and J by 3 bases. The chain's CDR3 is CASSEPDRVTDTQYF. The DNA of the CDR3 is TGCGCCAGCAGCGAACCAGACAGGGTAACAGATACGCAGTATTTT.

CDR3 protein: CASSLGGPIGSLHF. CDR3 coding DNA: TGTGCCAGCAGCTTAGGGGGGCCAATTGGGTCCCTCCACTTT. This chain joins TRBV7-2 and TRBJ1-6; TRBD1 is a possible D gene (6 bases). The length of the CDR3 is 14 residues. The germline CDR1 and CDR2 sequences are SGHTA and FQGNSA. The ends were cut back, 1 base at V and 14 bases at J, with 15 bases in the middle. The whole variable domain, filled in from reference TRBV7-2 and TRBJ1-6, reads GAGVSQSPSNKVTEKGKDVELRCDPISGHTALYWYRQSLGQGLEFLIYFQGNSAPDKSGLPSDRFSAERTGGSVSTLTIQRTQQEDSAVYLCASSLGGPIGSLHFGNGTRLTVT.

The CDR3 spells CASSSTLTDRTEAFF. Written as DNA, the CDR3 is TGTGCCAGCAGCAGTACCCTTACTGATCGGACTGAAGCTTTCTTT. The genes are TRBV7-9 and TRBJ1-1; D gene unclear. The V end was cut by 5 bases, the J end by 5 bases, with 18 bases between. Per the germline V gene, CDR1 is SEHNR and CDR2 is FQNEAQ (reference sequence). The CDR3 extends over 15 amino acids. The whole variable domain, filled in from reference TRBV7-9 and TRBJ1-1, reads DTGVSQNPRHKITKRGQNVTFRCDPISEHNRLYWYRQTLGQGPEFLTYFQNEAQLEKSRLLSDRFSAERPKGSFSTLEIQRTEQGDSAMYLCASSSTLTDRTEAFFGQGTRLTVV.

The rearrangement links TRBV5-1 to TRBJ1-1; 9 nucleotides align to TRBD1. V gave up 0 bases and J gave up 4 bases; unmatched junction bases: 13. Germline V lookup: CDR1 SGHRS, CDR2 YFSETQ. The CDR3 is made up of 18 amino acids. The CDR3 protein is CASSLGALGQGTGTEAFF. The CDR3, as DNA: TGCGCCAGCAGCTTGGGGGCATTGGGACAGGGAACGGGCACTGAAGCTTTCTTT.

The genes are TRBV4-1 and TRBJ2-2, with D possibly TRBD1 on 5 matching bases. This CDR3 has 16 residues. The V gene lost 5 bases and the J gene lost 3 bases, with 16 bases spanning the gap. Germline V gene sequence: CDR1 MGHRA, CDR2 YSYEKL. The CDR3 sequence is CASSWGPGRDTGELFF. The DNA of the CDR3 is TGCGCCAGCAGCTGGGGCCCGGGTCGGGACACCGGGGAGCTGTTTTTT.

The chain combines TRBV27 with TRBJ2-2; 11 bases align to TRBD2. V was pared by 3 bases and J by 4 bases, with 7 bases of the junction left unmatched. Germline-derived CDR1 and CDR2 are MNHEY and SMNVEV (reference sequence). This CDR3 region has 17 residues. The CDR3 reads CASSLYSGGASTGELFF. The CDR3 coding sequence is TGTGCCAGCAGTTTGTATAGCGGGGGGGCCAGCACCGGGGAGCTGTTTTTT.

The J gene is TRBJ2-7, the V gene TRBV11-2, with D possibly being TRBD2 (6 bases). The CDR3 runs to 15 residues. Per the germline V gene, CDR1 is SGHAT and CDR2 is FQNNGV. The V and J ends lost 0 bases and 5 bases respectively, with 14 bases between them. This chain's CDR3 is CASSLDTGVIHEQYF. The CDR3 bases are TGTGCCAGCAGCTTAGATACGGGGGTAATCCACGAGCAGTACTTC.

The CDR3: CASSRSPTGGFYEQYF. Written as DNA, the CDR3 is TGTGCCAGCAGCCGTTCCCCGACAGGGGGATTTTACGAGCAGTACTTC. The gene calls are TRBV7-9 and TRBJ2-7; TRBD1 aligns across 9 bases. Germline V gene data show CDR1 as SEHNR and CDR2 as FQNEAQ (reference sequence). After removal of 5 bases from V and 4 bases from J, the junction contained 12 bases not matched to a gene. The CDR3 is 16 residues long.

The sample holds many counts of this clone. The rearrangement links TRBV7-9 to TRBJ1-1; D is uncertain. Trimming removed 3 bases from V and 4 bases from J, with 15 bases in between. Germline V CDR1 and CDR2: SEHNR, FQNEAQ (reference sequence). The CDR3 length is 15 residues. The CDR3 DNA is TGTGCCAGCAGCTTGAGCGGTATTGGAGGCACTGAAGCTTTCTTT. Its translation is CASSLSGIGGTEAFF. Combining the CDR3 with reference TRBV7-9 and TRBJ1-1 gives the whole variable domain DTGVSQNPRHKITKRGQNVTFRCDPISEHNRLYWYRQTLGQGPEFLTYFQNEAQLEKSRLLSDRFSAERPKGSFSTLEIQRTEQGDSAMYLCASSLSGIGGTEAFFGQGTRLTVV.

V usage is TRBV7-6 and J usage is TRBJ2-4, with TRBD2 matching 10 bases. This CDR3 has 21 amino acids. The ends lost 4 bases at V and 2 bases at J; junction bases unmatched: 20. Germline V CDR1 and CDR2: SGHVS, FNYEAQ. CDR3 in amino acids: CASSSHPSGGRELLPKNIQYF. DNA for the CDR3: TGTGCCAGCAGCTCCCACCCTAGCGGGGGTAGGGAGCTACTACCCAAAAACATTCAGTACTTC.

DNA of the CDR3: TGTGCCAGTAGTAAGGACAGGGAGGGCATAGTGAACACTGAAGCTTTCTTT. This encodes CASSKDREGIVNTEAFF. This chain uses TRBV19 with TRBJ1-1, with 8 positions matching TRBD1. Per the germline V gene, CDR1 is LNHDA and CDR2 is SQIVND (reference sequence). The CDR3 totals 17 residues. V was clipped by 4 bases and J by 0 bases; unmatched bases: 10.

The rearrangement joins TRBV7-7 to TRBJ2-5; tentatively, D is TRBD2 (5 bases). The CDR3 length is 15 residues. Germline lookup yields CDR1 SSHAT and CDR2 FNYEAQ (reference sequence). The V gene lost 3 bases and the J gene lost 2 bases, with 13 bases spanning the gap. In DNA, the CDR3 is TGTGCCAGCAGCTTGGCAGCGGCGAATCAAGAGACCCAGTACTTC. Translating gives CASSLAAANQETQYF. The variable domain in full, completed from reference TRBV7-7 and TRBJ2-5, reads GAGVSQSPRYKVTKRGQDVTLRCDPISSHATLYWYQQALGQGPEFLTYFNYEAQPDKSGLPSDRFSAERPEGSISTLTIQRTEQRDSAMYRCASSLAAANQETQYFGPGTRLLVL.

This clone was detected only a few times. The rearrangement joins TRBV7-6 to TRBJ1-1; D might be TRBD1 (5 bases). Germline-derived CDR1 and CDR2 are SGHVS and FNYEAQ. The CDR3 runs to 14 residues. Trimming cost V 3 bases and J 0 bases, with 8 bases left between them. CDR3 protein: CASSFGGLNTEAFF. The CDR3 coding sequence is TGTGCCAGCAGCTTTGGGGGATTGAACACTGAAGCTTTCTTT.

The V and J genes are TRBV7-9 and TRBJ1-1, with D hard to call. Germline-derived CDR1 and CDR2 are SEHNR and FQNEAQ (reference sequence). V lost 1 base and J lost 1, with 7 bases in between. The CDR3 has 14 amino acids. This CDR3 is CASSLDHENTEAFF. CDR3 DNA sequence: TGTGCCAGCAGCTTAGATCACGAGAACACTGAAGCTTTCTTT.

V gene TRBV7-6 combines with J gene TRBJ2-3, with TRBD2 identical over 15 bases. Germline assignment: CDR1 SGHVS and CDR2 FNYEAQ. V was clipped by 7 bases and J by 4 bases; unmatched bases: 9. The CDR3 totals 17 residues. The CDR3 loop reads CASTRWTSGGAPDTQYF. The CDR3 nucleotides read TGTGCCAGCACTCGATGGACTAGCGGGGGGGCCCCAGATACGCAGTATTTT.

The chain recombines TRBV6-5 with TRBJ2-1; weak D call: TRBD1 (5 bases). The length of the CDR3 is 16 residues. Germline lookup yields CDR1 MNHEY and CDR2 SVGAGI. The V and J ends lost 0 bases and 7 bases respectively, with 16 bases between them. The CDR3 here is CASSYSVGERLNEQFF. The DNA for the CDR3 is TGTGCCAGCAGTTACTCGGTAGGGGAAAGGTTGAATGAGCAGTTCTTC.

This clone was counted a single time. CDR3 sequence (DNA): TGTGCCAGCAGCTTAGGAGGGACGGAGCAGTACTTC. This gives the protein CASSLGGTEQYF. The chain carries TRBV7-9 and TRBJ2-7; either TRBD1 or TRBD2 may supply D (5 bases each). Germline lookup yields CDR1 SEHNR and CDR2 FQNEAQ (reference sequence). The CDR3 covers 12 residues. The ends were cut back, 1 base at V and 7 bases at J, with 8 bases in the middle.

This chain connects TRBV27 to TRBJ2-6; D not certain. CDR3 length equals 15 residues. Germline V gene lookup returns CDR1 MNHEY and CDR2 SMNVEV (reference sequence). V was trimmed by 5 bases and J by 0 bases, leaving 8 bases between them. The CDR3 loop is CASSPTVSGANVLTF. The CDR3 DNA follows: TGTGCCAGCAGTCCCACAGTCTCTGGGGCCAACGTCCTGACTTTC.